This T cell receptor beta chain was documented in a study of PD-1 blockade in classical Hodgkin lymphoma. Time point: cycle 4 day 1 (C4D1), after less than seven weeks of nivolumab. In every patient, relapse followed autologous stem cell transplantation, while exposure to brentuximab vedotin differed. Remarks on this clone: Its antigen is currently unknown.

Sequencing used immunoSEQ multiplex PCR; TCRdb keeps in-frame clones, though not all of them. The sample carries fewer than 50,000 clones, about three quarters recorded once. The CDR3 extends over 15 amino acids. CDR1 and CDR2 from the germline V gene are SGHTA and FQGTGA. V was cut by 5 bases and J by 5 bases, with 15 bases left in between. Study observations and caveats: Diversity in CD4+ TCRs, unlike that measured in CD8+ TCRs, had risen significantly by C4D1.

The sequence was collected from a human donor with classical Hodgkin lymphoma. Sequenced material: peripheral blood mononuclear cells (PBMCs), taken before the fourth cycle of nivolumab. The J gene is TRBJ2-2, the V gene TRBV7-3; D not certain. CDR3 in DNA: TGTGCCAGCAGCCCTCAATCCTTACCTACCGGGGAGCTGTTTTTT. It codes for CASSPQSLPTGELFF.